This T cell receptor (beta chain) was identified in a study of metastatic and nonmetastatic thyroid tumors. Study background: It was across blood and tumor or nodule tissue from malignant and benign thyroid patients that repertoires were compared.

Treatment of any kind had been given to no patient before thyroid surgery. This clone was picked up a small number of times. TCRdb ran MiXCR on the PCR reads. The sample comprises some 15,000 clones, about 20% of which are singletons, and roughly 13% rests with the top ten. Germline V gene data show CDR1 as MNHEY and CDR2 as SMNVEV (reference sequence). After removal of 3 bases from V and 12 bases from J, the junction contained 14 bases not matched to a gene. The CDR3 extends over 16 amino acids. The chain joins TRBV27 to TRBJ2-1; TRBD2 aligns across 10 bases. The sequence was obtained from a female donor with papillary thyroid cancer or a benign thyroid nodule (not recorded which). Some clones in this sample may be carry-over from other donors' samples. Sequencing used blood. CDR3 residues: CASSFIAGGPQMTQFF. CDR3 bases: TGTGCCAGCAGTTTTATAGCGGGAGGTCCACAAATGACGCAGTTCTTC.